One and the same sample provided the 16 T cell receptor beta chains below, sequenced in a study of shared clonotypes between healthy human individuals. The repertoire was sequenced with immunoSEQ multiplex PCR; TCRdb's copy has only in-frame clones and lacks some. The sample yields more than 2,000,000 clones, around nine tenths seen once. Sequencing was carried out using naive CD4+ T cells sorted from blood. The subset was: CD45RA+ positively selected. The receptors originated from a young man in good health.

The gene calls are TRBV11-3 and TRBJ2-5; no definite D call. CDR3 length equals 17 residues. V gave up 4 bases and J gave up 5 bases, with 23 bases separating them. Looked up from germline, CDR1 is SGHNT and CDR2 is YENEEA. The CDR3 is CASSSPRTSTFRETQYF. CDR3 sequence (DNA): TGTGCCAGCAGCTCCCCGCGGACCTCAACATTCAGGGAGACCCAGTACTTC. Full variable domain (outside the CDR3, taken from reference TRBV11-3 and TRBJ2-5): EAGVVQSPRYKIIEKKQPVAFWCNPISGHNTLYWYLQNLGQGPELLIRYENEEAVDDSQLPKDRFSAERLKGVDSTLKIQPAELGDSAVYLCASSSPRTSTFRETQYFGPGTRLLVL.

The chain joins TRBV7-2 to TRBJ2-7; D may be TRBD2 (6 bases). Deletions cut 1 base from V and 4 bases from J, with 11 bases between. Per germline, CDR1 SGHTA and CDR2 FQGNSA. The CDR3 consists of 14 residues. In DNA, the CDR3 is TGTGCCAGCAGCTTAGTTTGGACTAAGTACGAGCAGTACTTC. The encoded protein is CASSLVWTKYEQYF.

This clone was seen a single time. J is TRBJ2-1 and V is TRBV14; 7 nucleotides line up with TRBD1. The CDR3 runs 14 residues. Germline values: CDR1 SGHDN, CDR2 FVKESK. V shed 4 bases, J shed 6 bases, and the junction held 6 bases outside the gene matches. In nucleotides, the CDR3 is TGTGCCAGCAGCCCGTCCCGGGACAGCAATGAGCAGTTCTTC. This gives the protein CASSPSRDSNEQFF. The variable domain in full, with the rest retrieved from reference TRBV14 and TRBJ2-1, is EAGVTQFPSHSVIEKGQTVTLRCDPISGHDNLYWYRRVMGKEIKFLLHFVKESKQDESGMPNNRFLAERTGGTYSTLKVQPAELEDSGVYFCASSPSRDSNEQFFGPGTRLTVL.

The genes are TRBV18 and TRBJ1-5, with 7 bases that match TRBD1. Per the germline V gene, CDR1 is KGHSH and CDR2 is LQKENI. The CDR3 consists of 15 residues. With V trimmed by 2 bases and J by 5 bases, 6 bases remained unmatched. CDR3 region: CASSPNQGVDQPQHF. As DNA, the CDR3 is TGTGCCAGCTCACCAAACCAGGGGGTGGATCAGCCCCAGCATTTT.

V is TRBV7-9 and J is TRBJ2-1; 11 bases are shared with TRBD2. The length of the CDR3 is 15 residues. The V gene end was trimmed by 3 bases and the J gene end by 9 bases; junction bases not matched to a gene: 7. Germline CDR1 and CDR2: SEHNR and FQNEAQ (reference sequence). The CDR3 sequence is CASSFTGLAVSEQFF. The CDR3, as DNA: TGTGCCAGCAGCTTTACGGGACTAGCGGTTTCTGAGCAGTTCTTC.

The chain uses TRBV19 and TRBJ1-2, with no clear D. The CDR3 has 11 amino acids. The germline CDR1 and CDR2 sequences are LNHDA and SQIVND (reference sequence). V gave up 4 bases and J gave up 7 bases, with 7 bases separating them. The CDR3: CASSTARGYTF. As DNA, the CDR3 is TGTGCCAGTAGTACAGCGCGTGGCTACACCTTC.

The chain carries TRBV18 and TRBJ2-7; perhaps D is TRBD1 or TRBD2 (5 bases each). The CDR3 extends over 14 amino acids. The germline V gene encodes CDR1 KGHSH and CDR2 LQKENI. Trimming stripped 5 bases from V and 0 bases from J, with 11 bases between. The chain's CDR3 is CASSTDTSSYEQYF. The DNA of the CDR3 is TGTGCCAGCTCAACGGACACTAGCTCCTACGAGCAGTACTTC.

This chain links TRBV19 with TRBJ1-1; 9 nucleotides align to TRBD1. This CDR3 region has 16 residues. Unmatched junction bases numbered 9, after V lost 3 bases and J lost 4 bases. Germline assignment: CDR1 LNHDA and CDR2 SQIVND (reference sequence). CDR3 in DNA: TGTGCCAGTAGTATCTTAGGACAGGGGATTATCACTGAAGCTTTCTTT. This gives the protein CASSILGQGIITEAFF.

The chain joins TRBV19 to TRBJ2-7, with D tentatively TRBD1 (7 bases). Germline V lookup: CDR1 LNHDA, CDR2 SQIVND (reference sequence). The CDR3 spans 15 residues. V lost 4 bases, J lost 1 base, and 14 bases lay in between. CDR3 bases: TGTGCCAGTAGTAAAGGGGGCGGGGTGTCCTACGAGCAGTACTTC. Translated, it gives CASSKGGGVSYEQYF.

This sequence joins TRBV5-4 and TRBJ2-3; D might be TRBD1 (5 bases). V shed 4 bases and J shed 0 bases, with 9 bases lying between them. CDR3 length: 14 residues. CDR1 and CDR2 (germline): SGHNT, YYREEE (reference sequence). The CDR3, as DNA: TGTGCCAGCAGCCGCGGACATAGCACAGATACGCAGTATTTT. It codes for CASSRGHSTDTQYF.

This chain joins TRBV5-1 and TRBJ2-3; D is unresolved. Germline V gene data show CDR1 as SGHRS and CDR2 as YFSETQ. The V end was cut by 5 bases, the J end by 0 bases, with 4 bases between. The CDR3 is 12 amino acids. CDR3 sequence (DNA): TGCGCCAGCAGTGAGAGCACAGATACGCAGTATTTT. This sequence encodes CASSESTDTQYF.

The chain combines TRBV5-1 with TRBJ2-2, with D perhaps matching TRBD1 (7 bases). Germline V gene lookup returns CDR1 SGHRS and CDR2 YFSETQ. The CDR3 totals 14 residues. V was cut by 0 bases and J by 7 bases, with 10 bases left in between. DNA for the CDR3: TGCGCCAGCAGCTTGGCCCAGGGGGGCGGGGAGCTGTTTTTT. Translating it yields CASSLAQGGGELFF.

The chain couples TRBV5-6 to TRBJ2-2, with D possibly TRBD2 on 5 matching bases. V was cut by 2 bases and J by 1 base, with 9 bases left in between. The CDR3 extends over 15 amino acids. Germline V gene sequence: CDR1 SGHDT, CDR2 YYEEEE. The CDR3 nucleotides read TGTGCCAGCAGCTTCTTACGGGAGAACACCGGGGAGCTGTTTTTT. It translates to CASSFLRENTGELFF.

This chain links TRBV10-3 with TRBJ1-1; 7 bases fit TRBD1. The J segment lost 1 base and the V segment lost 2 bases, leaving 7 bases of the junction unmatched. This CDR3 region has 16 residues. Germline CDR1 reads ENHRY; CDR2 reads SYGVKD. The CDR3 loop reads CAISEGRGVRNTEAFF. CDR3 DNA sequence: TGTGCCATCAGTGAGGGCAGGGGGGTGAGGAACACTGAAGCTTTCTTT.

Note on this clone: Within the sample, other DNA sequences also encode this same CDR3. The rearrangement joins TRBV18 to TRBJ2-3; D ambiguous. Germline V gene sequence: CDR1 KGHSH, CDR2 LQKENI. Trimming pared 0 bases from V and 2 bases from J, leaving 6 bases between. The CDR3 loop spans 14 amino acids. The CDR3, as DNA: TGTGCCAGCTCACCACCGGTCCACACAGATACGCAGTATTTT. Translating it yields CASSPPVHTDTQYF. The entire variable domain, with the rest obtained from reference TRBV18 and TRBJ2-3, is as follows: NAGVMQNPRHLVRRRGQEARLRCSPMKGHSHVYWYRQLPEEGLKFMVYLQKENIIDESGMPKERFSAEFPKEGPSILRIQQVVRGDSAAYFCASSPPVHTDTQYFGPGTRLTVL.

The chain is built from TRBV15 and TRBJ2-2; 9 positions agree with TRBD2. The length of the CDR3 is 18 residues. Germline V gene data show CDR1 as LNHNV and CDR2 as YYDKDF (reference sequence). Germline trimming cut 0 bases from V and 4 bases from J; bases unmatched to any gene: 9. In nucleotides, the CDR3 is TGTGCCACCAGCAGAGATAAGGCGGGAGGGAGCCTCACCGGGGAGCTGTTTTTT. This sequence encodes CATSRDKAGGSLTGELFF.